The 30 T cell receptor beta chains reported below all come from one sample, sequenced in a study of T cell responses to AZD1222 COVID-19 vaccine. The data were produced by immunoSEQ multiplex PCR, yet TCRdb's version contains in-frame clones alone and is incomplete. The sample includes about 130,000 clones, about 80% of them seen just once. Material: peripheral blood, obtained on day 0 of AZD1222 vaccination. The origin of the receptors is an adult in good health.

The chain couples TRBV5-4 to TRBJ2-2, with unresolved D. V was clipped by 4 bases and J by 2 bases, with 9 bases between them. CDR1 is SGHNT, CDR2 YYREEE, per germline (reference sequence). The CDR3 covers 14 residues. The CDR3 is CASSTELNTGELFF. As DNA, the CDR3 is TGTGCCAGCAGCACGGAGCTTAACACCGGGGAGCTGTTTTTT.

V is TRBV14 and J is TRBJ1-1; 7 nucleotides agree with TRBD1. This CDR3 is built from 15 residues. Trimming removed 0 bases from V and 5 bases from J; junction bases left unmatched: 6. CDR1 and CDR2 (germline): SGHDN, FVKESK. The CDR3 DNA is TGTGCCAGCAGCCAAGAATACAGGGGACGGACTGAAGCTTTCTTT. It translates to CASSQEYRGRTEAFF.

This clone was observed a few times. V gene TRBV7-3 combines with J gene TRBJ1-2; 8 bases fit TRBD1. CDR1 SGHTA and CDR2 FQGTGA come from the germline V gene. This CDR3 is 12 amino acids long. With 2 bases clipped from V and 7 bases from J, the junction kept 0 bases outside the gene matches. DNA of the CDR3: TGTGCCAGCAGCTTACAGGGGGCTGGCTACACCTTC. It specifies CASSLQGAGYTF.

The chain joins TRBV5-4 to TRBJ2-2; 10 bases fit TRBD1. This CDR3 has 16 amino acids. V trimming: 5 bases; J trimming: 2 bases; junction bases outside the gene matches: 6. Germline CDR1 reads SGHNT; CDR2 reads YYREEE (reference sequence). The CDR3 bases are TGTGCCAGCAGACCCGGGGACAGGGGAAACACCGGGGAGCTGTTTTTT. This encodes CASRPGDRGNTGELFF.

DNA of the CDR3: TGTGCCAGCAGTTCTAGGACAGGGAAGAAGAATGGCTACACCTTC. This encodes CASSSRTGKKNGYTF. This chain links TRBV28 with TRBJ1-2, with 8 bases identical to TRBD1. Germline lookup yields CDR1 MDHEN and CDR2 SYDVKM. Trimming at V came to 4 bases and at J to 6 bases, leaving 10 bases not matched to a gene. This CDR3 is built from 15 residues.

This rearrangement joins TRBV7-8 to TRBJ2-3; a weak D match, TRBD2 (6 bases). Germline V gene data show CDR1 as SGHVS and CDR2 as FQNEAQ. Trimming took 1 base from V and 3 from J, leaving 14 bases between them. The CDR3 loop spans 16 amino acids. The CDR3 region has the DNA TGTGCCAGCAGCTTAGGAGGCGGGAAAAGGACAGATACGCAGTATTTT. This translates into CASSLGGGKRTDTQYF. Full variable domain (outside the CDR3, taken from reference TRBV7-8 and TRBJ2-3): GAGVSQSPRYKVAKRGQDVALRCDPISGHVSLFWYQQALGQGPEFLTYFQNEAQLDKSGLPSDRFFAERPEGSVSTLKIQRTQQEDSAVYLCASSLGGGKRTDTQYFGPGTRLTVL.

V and J are TRBV18 and TRBJ1-1, with TRBD1 as a possible D gene (6 bases). The CDR3 is 13 amino acids. Trimming took 4 bases from V and 3 from J, leaving 9 bases between them. Germline loops: CDR1 KGHSH, CDR2 LQKENI. The CDR3: CASSLSGDTEAFF. CDR3 nucleotides: TGTGCCAGCTCACTTTCAGGGGACACTGAAGCTTTCTTT.

In this sample, this clone turned up once. The chain combines TRBV14 with TRBJ1-2, with TRBD1 identical over 8 bases. The CDR3 is made up of 14 amino acids. Germline lookup yields CDR1 SGHDN and CDR2 FVKESK. With 4 bases clipped from V and 3 bases from J, the junction kept 4 bases outside the gene matches. The DNA of the CDR3 is TGTGCCAGCAGCCCCCTGGACAGGGACTATGGCTACACCTTC. Translated: CASSPLDRDYGYTF.

This clone appeared once. V usage is TRBV28 and J usage is TRBJ1-5; 9 nucleotides align to TRBD1. Trimming at V came to 11 bases and at J to 2 bases, leaving 13 bases not matched to a gene. Germline V CDR1 and CDR2: MDHEN, SYDVKM. The CDR3 is 16 residues long. The CDR3 bases are TGTGCCTGTCAGTCGAAACAGGGGGCGGGCAATCAGCCCCAGCATTTT. Its translation is CACQSKQGAGNQPQHF.

CDR3 region: CASFQGAYGYTF. For the CDR3, the DNA is TGTGCCAGTTTTCAGGGGGCGTATGGCTACACCTTC. The chain uses TRBV6-5 and TRBJ1-2; 8 bases are a match to TRBD1. Looked up from germline, CDR1 is MNHEY and CDR2 is SVGAGI. V shed 9 bases and J 5 bases; nucleotides not matched to a gene: 5. The CDR3 runs to 12 residues.

The gene calls are TRBV11-2 and TRBJ2-3; D uncertain. V gave up 0 bases and J gave up 7 bases, with 8 bases separating them. In germline, CDR1 is SGHAT, CDR2 FQNNGV. The CDR3 has 13 amino acids. The CDR3 here is CASSLERANTQYF. As DNA, the CDR3 is TGTGCCAGCAGCTTAGAACGCGCCAATACGCAGTATTTT. Supplemented by reference TRBV11-2 and TRBJ2-3, the full variable domain reads EAGVAQSPRYKIIEKRQSVAFWCNPISGHATLYWYQQILGQGPKLLIQFQNNGVVDDSQLPKDRFSAERLKGVDSTLKIQPAKLEDSAVYLCASSLERANTQYFGPGTRLTVL.

The V call is TRBV5-1, the J call TRBJ1-3, with D tentatively TRBD1 (5 bases). The V end lost 0 bases, the J end lost 0 bases, and 16 bases lay between the germline ends. Germline CDR1 and CDR2: SGHRS and YFSETQ. The CDR3 length is 18 residues. The CDR3 nucleotides are TGCGCCAGCAGCTTGGGAGATGTGGGGCTCTTCTCTGGAAACACCATATATTTT. Its translation is CASSLGDVGLFSGNTIYF. The full variable domain, its missing parts supplied by reference TRBV5-1 and TRBJ1-3, is KAGVTQTPRYLIKTRGQQVTLSCSPISGHRSVSWYQQTPGQGLQFLFEYFSETQRNKGNFPGRFSGRQFSNSRSEMNVSTLELGDSALYLCASSLGDVGLFSGNTIYFGEGSWLTVV.

In DNA form, the CDR3 reads TGTGCCAGCAGGGCGGTGAAGAGCAATCAGCCCCAGCATTTT. This translates into CASRAVKSNQPQHF. J is TRBJ1-5 and V is TRBV6-6; D uncertain. Germline V CDR1 and CDR2: MNHNY, SVGAGI (reference sequence). Trimming took 6 bases from V and 1 from J, leaving 10 bases between them. The CDR3 has 14 residues.

Of note for this clone: At one end the junction does not follow the germline gene, possibly because of a read error. The DNA for the CDR3 is TGTGCTAGCAGCCTAAGACTAGCGGACGTGGGAGAGACCCAGTACTTC. Protein sequence: CASSLRLADVGETQYF. This chain uses TRBV7-7 with TRBJ2-5; 9 bases match TRBD2. Germline CDR1 SSHAT, CDR2 FNYEAQ (reference sequence). The CDR3 sequence is 16 residues long.

This chain connects TRBV19 to TRBJ2-7; D perhaps matches TRBD2 (5 bases). This CDR3 is built from 14 residues. Trimming shortened V by 3 bases and J by 0 bases, and 9 bases separated the two germline ends. The V gene's germline CDR1 is LNHDA and CDR2 SQIVND (reference sequence). CDR3 amino acids: CASSITSGSYEQYF. CDR3 coding DNA: TGTGCCAGTAGTATCACCAGCGGCTCCTACGAGCAGTACTTC.

This chain uses TRBV5-4 with TRBJ2-2; perhaps TRBD1 as D (6 bases). Trimming cost V 0 bases and J 0 bases, with 12 bases left between them. The germline V gene encodes CDR1 SGHNT and CDR2 YYREEE (reference sequence). The CDR3 loop spans 17 amino acids. This chain's CDR3 is CASSLEQGRANTGELFF. DNA for the CDR3: TGTGCCAGCAGCTTGGAACAGGGCCGGGCGAACACCGGGGAGCTGTTTTTT.

The J gene is TRBJ1-2, the V gene TRBV7-9; D uncertain. Germline CDR1 is SEHNR and CDR2 is FQNEAQ (reference sequence). The length of the CDR3 is 15 residues. V lost 7 bases and J 1 base, leaving 16 bases between the germline ends. The chain's CDR3 is CASTESQVVNYGYTF. DNA of the CDR3: TGTGCCAGCACCGAGAGCCAGGTAGTTAACTATGGCTACACCTTC.

Turning to this clone: Given a much more abundant clone one base away, this may be a read error. V and J are TRBV3-1 (or the pseudogene TRBV3-2) and TRBJ1-2, with D maybe TRBD1 (6 bases). Germline assignment: CDR1 LGHDT and CDR2 YNNKEL (reference sequence). Trimming shortened V by 4 bases and J by 0 bases, and 6 bases separated the two germline ends. This CDR3 contains 13 residues. CDR3 region: CASSRTANYGYTF. The CDR3 DNA follows: TGTGCCAGCAGCCGGACAGCTAACTATGGCTACACCTTC.

This sequence joins TRBV19 and TRBJ1-1; TRBD1 aligns across 10 bases. Germline V gene data show CDR1 as LNHDA and CDR2 as SQIVND (reference sequence). The CDR3 sequence is 16 residues long. Germline trimming cut 6 bases from V and 6 bases from J; bases unmatched to any gene: 13. CDR3 DNA: TGTGCCAGTAGCTCCGGGACAGGGGCTTCAAACGCTGAAGCTTTCTTT. Residues: CASSSGTGASNAEAFF.

The chain combines TRBV28 with TRBJ1-2; TRBD1 might be the D (5 bases). The V and J ends lost 5 bases and 7 bases respectively, with 17 bases between them. CDR3 length: 14 residues. Germline CDR1 reads MDHEN; CDR2 reads SYDVKM. The CDR3 coding sequence is TGTGCCAGCAGTCTTTCGGGACTAGTGAGTGGCTACACCTTC. Its protein product is CASSLSGLVSGYTF.

V is TRBV7-3 and J is TRBJ2-2; no firm D call. CDR3 length equals 16 residues. Germline V gene sequence: CDR1 SGHTA, CDR2 FQGTGA. Trimming removed 0 bases from V and 5 bases from J, with 13 bases in between. CDR3 protein: CASSLTGLPLTGELFF. CDR3 coding DNA: TGTGCCAGCAGCTTAACTGGGCTCCCCCTAACCGGGGAGCTGTTTTTT.

This clone appeared once. This chain links TRBV30 with TRBJ1-3, with D hard to call. Deletions cut 3 bases from V and 4 bases from J, with 10 bases between. The V gene's germline CDR1 is GTSNPN and CDR2 SVGIG (reference sequence). This CDR3 contains 13 residues. This CDR3 reads CAWSGSTGNTIYF. The CDR3 DNA reads as TGTGCCTGGAGCGGGTCTACGGGAAACACCATATATTTT.

This clone has a handful of counts. The chain combines TRBV5-4 with TRBJ1-2; 7 bases are shared with TRBD1. Germline CDR1 reads SGHNT; CDR2 reads YYREEE (reference sequence). The CDR3 is 17 amino acids. Unmatched junction bases numbered 14, after V lost 2 bases and J lost 4 bases. CDR3 in DNA: TGTGCCAGCAGCTTTTTTAAGGGGGCCGCCTCCTCCTATGGCTACACCTTC. Protein product: CASSFFKGAASSYGYTF. The variable domain in full, with the rest retrieved from reference TRBV5-4 and TRBJ1-2, is ETGVTQSPTHLIKTRGQQVTLRCSSQSGHNTVSWYQQALGQGPQFIFQYYREEENGRGNFPPRFSGLQFPNYSSELNVNALELDDSALYLCASSFFKGAASSYGYTFGSGTRLTVV.

This chain connects TRBV5-6 to TRBJ1-5; TRBD1 agrees at 9 bases. Losses at the gene ends were 1 base for V and 4 bases for J; bases not matched to a gene: 6. The CDR3 contains 16 residues. Germline V gives CDR1 SGHDT, CDR2 YYEEEE. The CDR3 coding sequence is TGTGCCAGCAGCTTGTTTGTGGGGACAGGGAATCAGCCCCAGCATTTT. Amino acid sequence: CASSLFVGTGNQPQHF.

The chain employs TRBV5-1 and TRBJ2-7, with no clear D. The CDR3 totals 15 residues. Trimming removed 2 bases from V and 5 bases from J, with 17 bases in between. Germline assignment: CDR1 SGHRS and CDR2 YFSETQ. The CDR3 sequence is CASSLGRLSMDEQYF. The DNA of the CDR3 is TGCGCCAGCAGCTTAGGGCGGCTTTCGATGGACGAGCAGTACTTC.

CDR3 in amino acids: CASSPGQRISYEQYF. The CDR3 coding sequence is TGTGCCAGCAGCCCCGGACAGCGGATCTCCTACGAGCAGTACTTC. V usage is TRBV11-1 and J usage is TRBJ2-7; perhaps TRBD1 as D (6 bases). The CDR3 extends over 15 amino acids. CDR1 is SGHAT, CDR2 FQDESV, per germline (reference sequence). Between the trimmed V and J ends, which lost 5 bases and 0 bases, there was a span of 14 bases.

The chain links TRBV5-4 to TRBJ1-1, with D unresolved. Trimming took 4 bases from V and 5 from J, leaving 9 bases between them. The CDR3 is 12 amino acids. Germline values: CDR1 SGHNT, CDR2 YYREEE (reference sequence). CDR3 DNA: TGTGCCAGCAGCGGGGTGGATACTGAAGCTTTCTTT. Translated: CASSGVDTEAFF.

The V and J genes are TRBV2 and TRBJ2-7, with TRBD2 matching 8 bases. With V trimmed by 7 bases and J by 5 bases, 1 base remained unmatched. CDR1 is SNHLY and CDR2 is FYNNEI in the germline V gene. CDR3 size: 11 residues. The CDR3 nucleotides are TGTGCCAGCACGGGAGGGGACGAGCAGTACTTC. Translated, it gives CASTGGDEQYF.

The chain links TRBV6-1 to TRBJ2-7; 8 bases match TRBD1. The germline CDR1 and CDR2 sequences are MNHNS and SASEGT. Trimming removed 4 bases from V and 6 bases from J; junction bases left unmatched: 14. This CDR3 spans 16 amino acids. CDR3 DNA: TGTGCCAGCAGTGGGTGGACAGGGACTTTAAAGTTCGAGCAGTACTTC. Translated, it gives CASSGWTGTLKFEQYF.

V and J are TRBV27 and TRBJ1-1; D is perhaps TRBD1 (6 bases). There are 14 residues in the CDR3. Germline loops: CDR1 MNHEY, CDR2 SMNVEV (reference sequence). Trimming removed 5 bases from V and 4 bases from J, with 14 bases in between. The CDR3 bases are TGTGCCAGCAGTCCCTGGGAGGGGGGCACTGAAGCTTTCTTT. Amino acid sequence: CASSPWEGGTEAFF.